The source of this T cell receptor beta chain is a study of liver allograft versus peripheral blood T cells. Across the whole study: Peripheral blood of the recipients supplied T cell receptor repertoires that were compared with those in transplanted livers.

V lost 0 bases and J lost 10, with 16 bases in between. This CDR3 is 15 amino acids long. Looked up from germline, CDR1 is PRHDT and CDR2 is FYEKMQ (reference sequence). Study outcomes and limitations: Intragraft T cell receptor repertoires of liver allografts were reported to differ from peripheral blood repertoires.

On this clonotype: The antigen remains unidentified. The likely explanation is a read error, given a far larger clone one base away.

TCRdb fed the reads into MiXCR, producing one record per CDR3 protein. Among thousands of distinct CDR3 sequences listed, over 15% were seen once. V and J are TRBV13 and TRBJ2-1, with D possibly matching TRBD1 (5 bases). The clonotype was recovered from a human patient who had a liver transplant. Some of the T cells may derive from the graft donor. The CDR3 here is CASSLGQVSSYEQFF. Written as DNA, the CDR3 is TGTGCCAGCAGCTTAGGACAGGTGAGCTCCTACGAGCAGTTCTTC.